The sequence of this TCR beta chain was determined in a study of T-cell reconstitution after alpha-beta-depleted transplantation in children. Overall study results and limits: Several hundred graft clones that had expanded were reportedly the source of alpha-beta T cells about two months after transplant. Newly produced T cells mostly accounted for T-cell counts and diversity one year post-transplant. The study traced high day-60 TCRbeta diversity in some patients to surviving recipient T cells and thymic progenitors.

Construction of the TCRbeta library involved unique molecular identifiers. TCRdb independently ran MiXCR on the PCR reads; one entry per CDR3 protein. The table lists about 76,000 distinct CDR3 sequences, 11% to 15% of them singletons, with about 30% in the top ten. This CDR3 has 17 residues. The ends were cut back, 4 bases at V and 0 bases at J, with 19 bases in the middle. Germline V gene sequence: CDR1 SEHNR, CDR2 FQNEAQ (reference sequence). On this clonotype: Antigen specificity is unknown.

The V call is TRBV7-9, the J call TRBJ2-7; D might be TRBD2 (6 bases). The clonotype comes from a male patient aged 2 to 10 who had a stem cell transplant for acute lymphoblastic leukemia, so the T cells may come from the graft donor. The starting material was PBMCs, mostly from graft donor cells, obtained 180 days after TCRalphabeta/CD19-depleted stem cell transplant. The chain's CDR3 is CASSSSGGTVSSYEQYF. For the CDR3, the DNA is TGTGCCAGCAGCTCCTCCGGAGGGACCGTCAGCTCCTACGAGCAGTACTTC. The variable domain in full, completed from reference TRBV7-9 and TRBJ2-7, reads DTGVSQNPRHKITKRGQNVTFRCDPISEHNRLYWYRQTLGQGPEFLTYFQNEAQLEKSRLLSDRFSAERPKGSFSTLEIQRTEQGDSAMYLCASSSSGGTVSSYEQYFGPGTRLTVT.